This T cell receptor beta chain was profiled in a study of OX40 agonist ivuxolimab in advanced cancers. Study-level points and caveats: Partial responders dosed at 0.1-3.0 mg/kg displayed clonal expansion ranking among the lowest.

Here immunoSEQ multiplex PCR was the method, and the copy in TCRdb shows in-frame clones only, minus some. The table includes tens of thousands of clones, about 90% detected once. Remarks on this clone: No antigen is known for it.

CDR1 and CDR2 from the germline V gene are MNHEY and SVGAGI. Trimming cost V 6 bases and J 0 bases, with 12 bases left between them. The CDR3 is 15 amino acids. This clonotype was obtained from an adult with an advanced solid tumor such as melanoma, head and neck, liver or kidney cancer. This chain uses TRBV6-5 with TRBJ1-3; D is ambiguous. Material: CD4+ or CD8+ T cells sorted from blood, obtained in a trial of the OX40 agonist ivuxolimab. The CDR3, as DNA: TGTGCCAGCAGCCCCGTAGGAGCCTCTGGAAACACCATATATTTT. This translates into CASSPVGASGNTIYF.